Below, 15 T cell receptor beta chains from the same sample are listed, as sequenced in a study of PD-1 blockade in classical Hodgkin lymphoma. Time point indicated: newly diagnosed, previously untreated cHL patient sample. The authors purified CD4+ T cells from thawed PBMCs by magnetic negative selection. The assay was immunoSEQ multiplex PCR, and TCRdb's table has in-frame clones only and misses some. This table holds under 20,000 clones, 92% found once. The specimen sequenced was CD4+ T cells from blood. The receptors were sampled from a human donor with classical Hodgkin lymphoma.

As DNA, the CDR3 is TGTGCCAGCAGCTTGGCCGGAGGGGCAAAAGCTTTCTTT. This encodes CASSLAGGAKAFF. The chain links TRBV5-4 to TRBJ1-1; TRBD1 is a possible D gene (5 bases). Germline values: CDR1 SGHNT, CDR2 YYREEE (reference sequence). This CDR3 has 13 amino acids. V lost 0 bases, J lost 9 bases, and 12 bases lay in between.

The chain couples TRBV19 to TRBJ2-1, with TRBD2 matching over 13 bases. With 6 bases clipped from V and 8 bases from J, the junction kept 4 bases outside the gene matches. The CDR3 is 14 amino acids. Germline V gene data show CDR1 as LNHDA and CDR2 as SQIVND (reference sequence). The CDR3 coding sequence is TGTGCCAGTAGACTAGCGGGAGGGCCCTATGAGCAGTTCTTC. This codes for CASRLAGGPYEQFF.

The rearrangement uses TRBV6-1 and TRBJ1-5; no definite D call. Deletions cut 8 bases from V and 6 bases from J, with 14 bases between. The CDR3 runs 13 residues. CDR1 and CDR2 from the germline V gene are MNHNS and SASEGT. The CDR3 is CASEVAPGQPQHF. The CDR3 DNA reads TGTGCCAGCGAGGTCGCCCCCGGTCAGCCCCAGCATTTT.

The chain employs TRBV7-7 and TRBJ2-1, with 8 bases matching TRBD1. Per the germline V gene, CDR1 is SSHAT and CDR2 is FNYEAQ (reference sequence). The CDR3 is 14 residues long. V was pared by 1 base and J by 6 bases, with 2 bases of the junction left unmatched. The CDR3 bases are TGTGCCAGCAGCTTAGACAGGGGGAGCAATGAGCAGTTCTTC. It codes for CASSLDRGSNEQFF.

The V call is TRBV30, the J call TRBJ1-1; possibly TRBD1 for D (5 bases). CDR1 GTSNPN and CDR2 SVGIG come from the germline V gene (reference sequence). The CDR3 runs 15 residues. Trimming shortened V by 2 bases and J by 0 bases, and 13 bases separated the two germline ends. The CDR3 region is CAWSKIGTLNTEAFF. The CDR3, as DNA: TGTGCCTGGAGTAAGATCGGGACGTTGAACACTGAAGCTTTCTTT.

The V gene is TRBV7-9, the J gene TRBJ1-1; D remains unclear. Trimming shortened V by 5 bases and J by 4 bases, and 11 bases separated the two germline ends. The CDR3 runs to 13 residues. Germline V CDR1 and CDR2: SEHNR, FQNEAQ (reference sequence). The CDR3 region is CASSLTVVTEAFF. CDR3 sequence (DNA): TGTGCCAGCAGCCTTACAGTCGTCACTGAAGCTTTCTTT.

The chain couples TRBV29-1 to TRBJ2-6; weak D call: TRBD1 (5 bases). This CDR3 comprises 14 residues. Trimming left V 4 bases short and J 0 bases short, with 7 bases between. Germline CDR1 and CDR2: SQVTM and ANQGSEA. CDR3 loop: CSVGTSSGANVLTF. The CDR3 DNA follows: TGCAGCGTTGGGACATCCTCTGGGGCCAACGTCCTGACTTTC.

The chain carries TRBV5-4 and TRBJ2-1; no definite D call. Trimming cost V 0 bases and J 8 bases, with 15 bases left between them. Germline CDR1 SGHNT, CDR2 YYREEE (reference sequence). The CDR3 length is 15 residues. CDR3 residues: CASSLGQSGIYEQFF. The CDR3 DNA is TGTGCCAGCAGCTTGGGGCAATCTGGGATATATGAGCAGTTCTTC.

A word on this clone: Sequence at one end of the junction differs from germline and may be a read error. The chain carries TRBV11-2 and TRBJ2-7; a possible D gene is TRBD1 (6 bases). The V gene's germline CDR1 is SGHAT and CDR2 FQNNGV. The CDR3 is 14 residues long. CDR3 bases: TGTGCCGGCAGCTCCTACAGGGCCGGATACGAGCAGTACTTC. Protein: CAGSSYRAGYEQYF. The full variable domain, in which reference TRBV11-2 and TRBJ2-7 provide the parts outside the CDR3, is EAGVAQSPRYKIIEKRQSVAFWCNPISGHATLYWYQQILGQGPKLLIQFQNNGVVDDSQLPKDRFSAERLKGVDSTLKIQPAKLEDSAVYLCAGSSYRAGYEQYFGPGTRLTVT.

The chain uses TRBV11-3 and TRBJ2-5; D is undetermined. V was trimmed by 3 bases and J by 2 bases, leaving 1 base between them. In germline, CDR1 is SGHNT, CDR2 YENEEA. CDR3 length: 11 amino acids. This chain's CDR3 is CASSFQETQYF. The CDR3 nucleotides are TGTGCCAGCAGCTTTCAAGAGACCCAGTACTTC. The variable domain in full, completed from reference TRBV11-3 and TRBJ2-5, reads EAGVVQSPRYKIIEKKQPVAFWCNPISGHNTLYWYLQNLGQGPELLIRYENEEAVDDSQLPKDRFSAERLKGVDSTLKIQPAELGDSAVYLCASSFQETQYFGPGTRLLVL.

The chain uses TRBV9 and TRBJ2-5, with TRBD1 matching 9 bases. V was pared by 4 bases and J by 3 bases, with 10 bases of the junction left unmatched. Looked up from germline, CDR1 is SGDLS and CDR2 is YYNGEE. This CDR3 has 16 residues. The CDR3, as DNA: TGTGCCAGCAGCCTTTTTGAGGGACAGGGTAAAGAGACCCAGTACTTC. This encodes CASSLFEGQGKETQYF.

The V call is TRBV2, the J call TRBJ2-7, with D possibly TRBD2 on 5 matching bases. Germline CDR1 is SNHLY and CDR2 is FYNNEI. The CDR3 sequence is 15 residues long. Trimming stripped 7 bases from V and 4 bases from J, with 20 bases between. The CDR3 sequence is CASNQDLRSRYEQYF. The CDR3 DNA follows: TGTGCCAGCAACCAGGACTTACGCTCGAGGTACGAGCAGTACTTC.

CDR3 amino acids: CASSEDRRVAYEQYF. Here the CDR3 DNA reads TGTGCCAGCAGTGAGGACAGGAGGGTGGCCTACGAGCAGTACTTC. The chain carries TRBV6-1 and TRBJ2-7; tentative D call: TRBD1 (7 bases). Germline-derived CDR1 and CDR2 are MNHNS and SASEGT. The CDR3 is 15 residues long. V was shortened by 3 bases and J by 2 bases, with 14 bases between the two germline ends.

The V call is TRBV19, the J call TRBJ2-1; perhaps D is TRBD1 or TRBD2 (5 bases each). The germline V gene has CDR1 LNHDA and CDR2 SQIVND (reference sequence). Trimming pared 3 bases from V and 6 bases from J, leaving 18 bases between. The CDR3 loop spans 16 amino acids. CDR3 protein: CASSISIGAATNEQFF. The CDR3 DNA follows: TGTGCCAGTAGTATTAGTATCGGGGCAGCCACCAATGAGCAGTTCTTC. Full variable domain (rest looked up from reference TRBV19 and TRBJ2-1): DGGITQSPKYLFRKEGQNVTLSCEQNLNHDAMYWYRQDPGQGLRLIYYSQIVNDFQKGDIAEGYSVSREKKESFPLTVTSAQKNPTAFYLCASSISIGAATNEQFFGPGTRLTVL.

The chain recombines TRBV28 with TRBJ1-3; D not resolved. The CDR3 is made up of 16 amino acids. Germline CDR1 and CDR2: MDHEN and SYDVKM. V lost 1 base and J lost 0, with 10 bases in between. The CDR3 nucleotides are TGTGCCAGCAGTTTATTAGTCCCTAGCTCTGGAAACACCATATATTTT. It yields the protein CASSLLVPSSGNTIYF.